This section outlines one T cell receptor (beta chain) sequence together with its context. Its antigen is not identified. The stimulus was an HIV-1 Gag 15-mer peptide pool, roughly 1 ug/peptide/mL. CD40L/CD69 double-negative CD45RO-high memory CD4+ T cells were collected. The sample originates from a study of persistence of HIV-infected CD4 T cells. General study findings and limits: Degenerate expanded CDR3beta sequences were enriched among CMV- and Gag-responding cells.

CDR1 and CDR2 from the germline V gene are SEHNR and FQNEAQ (reference sequence). V was shortened by 6 bases and J by 0 bases, with 9 bases between the two germline ends. This CDR3 has 14 residues. This was the immunoSEQ version 4 assay in survey mode. Genomic DNA was diluted to around 10 ng/uL, up to roughly 1 ug per sample. The assay was immunoSEQ multiplex PCR, and TCRdb's table has in-frame clones only and misses some. This table has about 40,000 clones, around 82% appearing once. The V and J genes are TRBV7-9 and TRBJ1-5, with D unresolved. The receptor was derived from an adult man with HIV who was CMV-seropositive. The source material was CD4+ T cells sorted from PBMCs after 18-hour stimulation, sampled from a patient who received antiretroviral therapy. CDR3 residues: CASSSGFSNQPQHF. The DNA for the CDR3 is TGTGCCAGCAGTTCAGGATTTAGCAATCAGCCCCAGCATTTT.